These 4 T cell receptor beta chains were all obtained from the same sample, sequenced in a study of blood T cell repertoires in COVID-19 (dated by TCRdb to about 2020). Libraries were prepared through the immunoSEQ multiplex PCR assay. TCRdb provides this immuneACCESS table in a form limited to in-frame rearrangements. Some clones are lacking; in checked studies, under half of them reflect an unresolved V gene, and why the rest are absent is not known. In this sample the table shows nearly 30,000 clones, about 88% of which occur a single time. Of the sample, around 8.2% falls within the top ten clones. The sample taken for sequencing was peripheral blood. These receptors were taken from a man aged 70-80 years with active or convalescent COVID-19.

This clone was seen a few times. The chain joins TRBV19 to TRBJ1-5; no definite D call. The germline gives CDR1 LNHDA, CDR2 SQIVND (reference sequence). The CDR3 runs 14 residues. V gave up 3 bases and J gave up 4 bases, with 10 bases separating them. The DNA of the CDR3 is TGTGCCAGTAGTATTTTGTCCATTAATCAGCCCCAGCATTTT. Its protein product is CASSILSINQPQHF.

The chain combines TRBV18 with TRBJ2-5, with 8 positions matching TRBD1. The V gene's germline CDR1 is KGHSH and CDR2 LQKENI. Losses at the gene ends were 3 bases for V and 1 base for J; bases not matched to a gene: 13. This CDR3 region has 18 residues. The CDR3 DNA reads as TGTGCCAGCTCACCCTATAAGGGACAGGCAAACCCCCAAGAGACCCAGTACTTC. Protein: CASSPYKGQANPQETQYF.

The genes are TRBV29-1 and TRBJ1-1, with a possible D match to TRBD1 (5 bases). The CDR3 totals 12 residues. Germline lookup yields CDR1 SQVTM and CDR2 ANQGSEA. V was clipped by 5 bases and J by 8 bases, with 15 bases between them. The CDR3 spells CSVRSGPLEAFF. In DNA form, the CDR3 reads TGCAGCGTTCGGTCAGGGCCGCTCGAAGCTTTCTTT.

CDR3 residues: CASSWGQGDGYTF. CDR3 in DNA: TGTGCCAGCAGCTGGGGACAGGGGGATGGCTACACCTTC. The rearrangement links TRBV7-2 to TRBJ1-2, with 11 bases lining up with TRBD1. V lost 4 bases, J lost 6 bases, and 1 base stayed unmatched. There are 13 residues in the CDR3. CDR1 SGHTA and CDR2 FQGNSA come from the germline V gene.